Listed here is a single T cell receptor beta chain. Antigen unknown. This entry is derived from a study of somatic mutations in cytotoxic T cells in rheumatoid arthritis. Overall study: Right after diagnosis, and before any treatment had started, patient peripheral blood (almost 31 ml EDTA) was drawn. Study-level findings and limits: The authors did not adjust the slight TRBV07 underrepresentation in rheumatoid arthritis patients for multiple comparisons.

V was trimmed by 3 bases and J by 10 bases, leaving 16 bases between them. Germline CDR1 GTSNPN, CDR2 SVGIG (reference sequence). This CDR3 has 13 residues. Generated by immunoSEQ multiplex PCR, the TCRdb table keeps only in-frame clones and is missing some. The sample has almost 15,000 clones, over 60% seen once. The specimen sequenced was CD8+ T cells sorted from blood. This receptor was obtained from an adult with rheumatoid arthritis. V gene TRBV30 combines with J gene TRBJ2-1; perhaps TRBD2 as D (5 bases). CDR3 coding DNA: TGTGCCTGGAGCTGGAAGCGGCCCAGGGAGCAGTTCTTC. It yields the protein CAWSWKRPREQFF.